This note documents a single T cell receptor beta chain sequence. This clonotype was picked up many times. Its antigen is still unknown. The record has no base qualities; no much larger clone is one base away. Graves' hyperthyroidism was defined as stable when no progression to ophthalmopathy occurred over 18 months of follow-up. The hyperthyroidism patients were between 18 and 65 years old and newly diagnosed, with a disease duration of less than 2 months. The study excluded patients with uncontrolled infections, other autoimmune diseases, pregnancy or lactation. Diagnoses were based on clinical symptoms, serum thyroxine and TRAb, thyroid ultrasound and orbital computed tomography. Ficoll-Paque density gradient centrifugation was used to isolate PBMCs from 8 to 10 ml of fresh peripheral blood. Trizol reagent was used to extract total RNA, and RNA quality was then checked on an Agilent 2100 Bioanalyzer.

The TCR beta CDR3 regions were amplified from RNA transcripts. The first round of RT-PCR for the TCR CDR3 was performed with the HTBI primer set and the Qiagen OneStep RT-PCR kit. Libraries were constructed in a second round of multiplex PCR, after which size selection and purification were carried out. Paired-end sequencing of the libraries was performed with 100 bp reads on an Illumina HiSeq2000. The original methods were these. Raw data were processed with SOAPnuke, discarding reads with adapters, uncalled bases, mean Phred below 15, or no exact constant-primer or identifier match. COPE v1.2.5 was used to merge the high-quality paired reads, and each unique nucleotide sequence was defined as a clonotype. Clonotypes were aligned to IMGT TRBV, TRBD and TRBJ reference segments using MiTCR v1.1. Analysis was restricted to V-J combinations with a frequency above 0.0001, which covered about 99% of repertoires. The TCS score was defined as F50 (clonal expansion) divided by E x V (chaos), with BLOSUM62-based TCRdist calculated between CDR3 peptides within each V-J. Welch's t-statistics and random forest reduced fewer than 600 V-J features to 13, which were used in a naive Bayes classifier (R e1071). Clones were called with MiXCR by TCRdb after fastp trimmed the public reads at Q25, and only in-frame beta chains were retained. Entries that share a CDR3 protein sequence are merged under the most common genes and DNA. TCRdb's processing, not the authors' own work, is the source of the V and J calls. This sample holds hundreds of thousands of distinct CDR3 sequences; 13% to 15% were observed only once. The leading ten clones occupy roughly 10% of the sample.

This entry is derived from a study of T cells in Graves' hyperthyroidism and ophthalmopathy (dated by TCRdb to the late 2010s). A note on the overall study: Peripheral blood was sampled at the time of initial diagnosis, prior to any treatment. TCR V-J signatures able to tell the groups apart were searched for in a discovery cohort of approximately 95 patients, of whom 43 had Graves' ophthalmopathy and roughly 58 had stable Graves' hyperthyroidism. Prospective prediction of ophthalmopathy was tested in an independent validation cohort consisting of roughly 20 hyperthyroidism patients and more than 15 patients who later progressed to ophthalmopathy. For training and testing, the roughly 97 patients in the discovery cohort were randomly divided in a 7:3 ratio. Thyroid tissue and blood T-cell repertoires from about 6 Graves' hyperthyroidism patients were also compared in the study. Following sampling, methimazole starting at 30 mg daily was given to hyperthyroidism patients, and high-dose intravenous methylprednisolone was given to ophthalmopathy patients. The paper reports TCR Vbeta CDR3 sequencing of some 140 peripheral blood samples: around 41 ophthalmopathy, 75 to 80 hyperthyroidism and around 17 progressor patients. Results the study describes overall, beyond this receptor: Most expanded thyroid clonotypes (frequency above 0.001) were also detected in blood, suggesting blood repertoires may reflect thyroid immune responses. A 13 V-J signature model separated ophthalmopathy from stable hyperthyroidism, with approximately 86% sensitivity and 81% to 83% specificity in cross-validation and 80%/75% in testing. In validation, progression to ophthalmopathy was predicted by the model with 70.59% sensitivity and about 72% specificity, a median of around 5.9 months before onset. No statistical method was used to set the sample size in advance, and investigators knew the group allocation.

Material: blood. The TCR comes from a woman in her late teens or twenties with Graves' hyperthyroidism.

The CDR3 has the sequence CASSLSGRAAEQYF. The DNA sequence is TGTGCCAGCAGCCTTAGCGGGAGGGCCGCCGAGCAGTACTTC. The sequence is built from TRBV7-9 and TRBJ2-7; a stretch of 11 junction bases matches TRBD2. Including cysteine and phenylalanine, the CDR3 has 14 amino acids. CDR3 DNA is the only sequence kept; it has 42 bases, read in frame from the first base. V is trimmed back by 5 bases and J by 6 bases, and the junction contains 6 bases that no gene match accounts for. In the germline V gene (reference sequence), CDR1 corresponds to SEHNR and CDR2 to FQNEAQ.